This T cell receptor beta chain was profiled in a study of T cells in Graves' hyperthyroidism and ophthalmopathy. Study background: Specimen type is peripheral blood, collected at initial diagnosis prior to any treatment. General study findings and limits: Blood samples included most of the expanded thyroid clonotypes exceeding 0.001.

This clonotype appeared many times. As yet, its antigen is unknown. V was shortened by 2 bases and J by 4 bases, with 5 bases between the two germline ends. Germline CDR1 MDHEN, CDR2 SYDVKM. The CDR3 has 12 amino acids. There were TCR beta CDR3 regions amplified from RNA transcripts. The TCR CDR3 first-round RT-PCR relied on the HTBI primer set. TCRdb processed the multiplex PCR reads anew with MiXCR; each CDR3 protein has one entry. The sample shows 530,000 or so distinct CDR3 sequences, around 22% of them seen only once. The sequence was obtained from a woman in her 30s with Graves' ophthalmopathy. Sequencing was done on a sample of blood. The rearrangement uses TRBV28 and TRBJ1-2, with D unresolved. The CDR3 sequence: CASSLESYGYTF. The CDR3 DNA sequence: TGTGCCAGCAGTTTAGAGAGCTATGGCTACACCTTC.